The 21 T cell receptor beta chains below come from one sample, sequenced in a study of blood T cell repertoires in COVID-19. Generated by immunoSEQ multiplex PCR, the TCRdb table keeps only in-frame clones and is missing some. The repertoire holds 90,000 to 150,000 clones, roughly nine tenths seen once, with roughly 7.9% in the top ten. The sequencing sample was made of peripheral blood. The receptors were sampled from a man in his 70s who had recovered from COVID-19.

The chain is built from TRBV28 and TRBJ2-5, with a weak D call TRBD1 (6 bases). This CDR3 is built from 14 residues. V was trimmed by 6 bases and J by 4 bases, leaving 15 bases between them. The germline V gene encodes CDR1 MDHEN and CDR2 SYDVKM. This CDR3 is CASRPTGFGETQYF. In DNA, the CDR3 is TGTGCCAGCAGGCCGACAGGTTTCGGAGAGACCCAGTACTTC.

This clone has only a few counts. The CDR3 reads CAWNTGVATDTQYF. DNA for the CDR3: TGTGCCTGGAATACGGGAGTTGCCACAGATACGCAGTATTTT. The V and J genes are TRBV30 and TRBJ2-3; possible D gene TRBD2, 6 bases. Trimming took 4 bases from V and 2 from J, leaving 13 bases between them. Germline-derived CDR1 and CDR2 are GTSNPN and SVGIG (reference sequence). The CDR3 sequence is 14 residues long.

This clone appeared a single time. V and J are TRBV27 and TRBJ2-7, with TRBD1 matching over 7 bases. Germline values: CDR1 MNHEY, CDR2 SMNVEV (reference sequence). V dropped 6 bases and J dropped 4; count of bases not matched to a gene: 9. This CDR3 is built from 14 residues. DNA for the CDR3: TGTGCCAGCAGGAGACAGGGTTTAGGGTACGAGCAGTACTTC. As protein: CASRRQGLGYEQYF.

V gene TRBV10-3 combines with J gene TRBJ1-2, with D uncertain. The CDR3 sequence is 14 residues long. Germline CDR1 is ENHRY and CDR2 is SYGVKD. The V gene lost 6 bases and the J gene lost 8 bases, with 19 bases spanning the gap. CDR3 sequence reads: CAISTGRAMEGYTF. As DNA, the CDR3 is TGTGCCATCAGCACGGGGAGGGCTATGGAAGGCTACACCTTC.

The V and J genes are TRBV24-1 and TRBJ2-5, with 10 bases fitting TRBD1. The V gene's germline CDR1 is KGHDR and CDR2 SFDVKD. The CDR3 has 15 amino acids. The ends lost 4 bases at V and 4 bases at J; junction bases unmatched: 5. The CDR3 bases are TGTGCCACCAGTGACCCCGGGACAGGGGCAGAGACCCAGTACTTC. As protein: CATSDPGTGAETQYF.

The V call is TRBV4-3, the J call TRBJ2-1; 11 nucleotides line up with TRBD2. V was pared by 0 bases and J by 7 bases, with 8 bases of the junction left unmatched. Germline V gene data show CDR1 as LGHNA and CDR2 as YSLEER. The CDR3 extends over 17 amino acids. CDR3 sequence reads: CASSQDPVTSGKNEQFF. The CDR3 bases are TGCGCCAGCAGCCAAGATCCCGTGACTAGCGGGAAAAATGAGCAGTTCTTC.

A few counts support this clone. This chain links TRBV27 with TRBJ1-2; maybe TRBD1 (5 bases). V was pared by 3 bases and J by 14 bases, with 19 bases between. Germline V lookup: CDR1 MNHEY, CDR2 SMNVEV (reference sequence). The CDR3 totals 13 residues. CDR3 bases: TGTGCCAGCAGTTTTCAAGCCTCCGGGACTACGACCTTC. Its translation: CASSFQASGTTTF.

This chain uses TRBV27 with TRBJ1-5, with D perhaps TRBD1 (5 bases). V was shortened by 3 bases and J by 7 bases, with 13 bases between the two germline ends. The CDR3 consists of 14 residues. Germline lookup yields CDR1 MNHEY and CDR2 SMNVEV (reference sequence). The CDR3 DNA is TGTGCCAGCAGTTTCGGCAGGGTGGGCCAGCCCCAGCATTTT. This codes for CASSFGRVGQPQHF.

CDR3 amino acids: CASSPRTSGSPDTQYF. In DNA form, the CDR3 reads TGTGCCAGCAGCCCGAGGACTAGCGGGAGCCCAGATACGCAGTATTTT. The V call is TRBV3-1 (or the pseudogene TRBV3-2), the J call TRBJ2-3; 13 nucleotides line up with TRBD2. The CDR3 loop spans 16 amino acids. Trimming removed 4 bases from V and 4 bases from J; junction bases left unmatched: 5. Looked up from germline, CDR1 is LGHDT and CDR2 is YNNKEL (reference sequence).

The chain carries TRBV18 and TRBJ2-2; no clear D. CDR3 length: 16 amino acids. CDR1 and CDR2 from the germline V gene are KGHSH and LQKENI. The germline V and J ends were trimmed by 1 base and 1 base, with 10 bases remaining between them. The CDR3 loop reads CASSPLEKWNTGELFF. The CDR3 nucleotides read TGTGCCAGCTCACCACTAGAAAAATGGAACACCGGGGAGCTGTTTTTT.

The chain is built from TRBV5-4 and TRBJ2-4; TRBD2 might be the D (6 bases). This CDR3 spans 15 amino acids. V was shortened by 2 bases and J by 7 bases, with 16 bases between the two germline ends. Germline values: CDR1 SGHNT, CDR2 YYREEE (reference sequence). In DNA, the CDR3 is TGTGCCAGCAGCTTATTAGCGGAGGCTGGCAACATTCAGTACTTC. It translates to CASSLLAEAGNIQYF. The full variable domain, with the rest looked up from reference TRBV5-4 and TRBJ2-4, is ETGVTQSPTHLIKTRGQQVTLRCSSQSGHNTVSWYQQALGQGPQFIFQYYREEENGRGNFPPRFSGLQFPNYSSELNVNALELDDSALYLCASSLLAEAGNIQYFGAGTRLSVL.

The sample holds a few counts of this clone. The rearrangement links TRBV5-4 to TRBJ1-6; the D gene is possibly TRBD1 (5 bases). Between the trimmed V and J ends, which lost 0 bases and 9 bases, there was a span of 10 bases. The CDR3 runs to 14 residues. Germline V gene lookup returns CDR1 SGHNT and CDR2 YYREEE (reference sequence). The CDR3 DNA sequence: TGTGCCAGCAGCTTGGACAGGAAAGGTTCACCCCTCCACTTT. Its protein is CASSLDRKGSPLHF.

This chain connects TRBV15 to TRBJ2-1; 9 nucleotides agree with TRBD1. With 9 bases clipped from V and 5 bases from J, the junction kept 8 bases outside the gene matches. Looked up from germline, CDR1 is LNHNV and CDR2 is YYDKDF (reference sequence). This CDR3 is 14 amino acids long. Written as DNA, the CDR3 is TGTGCCACACGGCCGGGACAGGGCCACAATGAGCAGTTCTTC. Translation: CATRPGQGHNEQFF.

This clone has just a few counts. V and J are TRBV24-1 and TRBJ2-3; 7 nucleotides line up with TRBD1. V lost 3 bases, J lost 6 bases, and 8 bases stayed unmatched. Germline V lookup: CDR1 KGHDR, CDR2 SFDVKD. CDR3 length equals 15 residues. The CDR3 reads CATSDRRQGRDTQYF. The CDR3 nucleotides read TGTGCCACCAGTGATAGAAGACAGGGTCGGGATACGCAGTATTTT.

The rearrangement links TRBV5-6 to TRBJ2-7; D might be TRBD1 (6 bases). Germline CDR1 reads SGHDT; CDR2 reads YYEEEE. V lost 2 bases, J lost 7 bases, and 13 bases lay in between. The CDR3 extends over 13 amino acids. CDR3 sequence: CASSLQGWREQYF. The CDR3, as DNA: TGTGCCAGCAGCTTACAGGGTTGGCGAGAGCAGTACTTC.

The chain joins TRBV2 to TRBJ1-3, with D perhaps TRBD1 (5 bases). V was clipped by 4 bases and J by 4 bases, with 14 bases between them. The V gene's germline CDR1 is SNHLY and CDR2 FYNNEI. The CDR3 extends over 15 amino acids. The CDR3 sequence: CASSVSSGSGNTIYF. For the CDR3, the DNA is TGTGCCAGCAGTGTCTCATCAGGGTCAGGAAACACCATATATTTT.

This chain links TRBV11-2 with TRBJ2-1; weak D call: TRBD2 (6 bases). Germline values: CDR1 SGHAT, CDR2 FQNNGV. CDR3 length equals 15 residues. V gave up 5 bases and J gave up 6 bases, with 17 bases separating them. The CDR3 DNA reads as TGTGCCAGCAGCCCCCCTACTAGCAGGGCCAATGAGCAGTTCTTC. Translating it yields CASSPPTSRANEQFF.

V gene TRBV6-1 combines with J gene TRBJ1-4; 10 bases are a match to TRBD1. The CDR3 covers 16 residues. J was trimmed by 7 bases and V by 3 bases; bases with no gene match: 8. Per the germline V gene, CDR1 is MNHNS and CDR2 is SASEGT. In DNA form, the CDR3 reads TGTGCCAGCAGTGATCCTCCCGGGACAGGGGTTGAAAAACTGTTTTTT. Protein sequence: CASSDPPGTGVEKLFF.

This clone was picked up one time. The J gene is TRBJ2-5, the V gene TRBV7-6; 8 nucleotides agree with TRBD1. This CDR3 spans 16 amino acids. Germline loops: CDR1 SGHVS, CDR2 FNYEAQ. Trimming at V came to 5 bases and at J to 4 bases, leaving 12 bases not matched to a gene. CDR3 residues: CASSPMTRGQGETQYF. CDR3 bases: TGTGCCAGCAGCCCTATGACCCGCGGACAGGGAGAGACCCAGTACTTC.

V is TRBV2 and J is TRBJ2-3; D ambiguous. The CDR3 has 14 residues. CDR1 SNHLY and CDR2 FYNNEI come from the germline V gene. V was pared by 2 bases and J by 2 bases, with 8 bases between. For the CDR3, the DNA is TGTGCCAGCAGTGAAAGAGCTTACACAGATACGCAGTATTTT. This sequence encodes CASSERAYTDTQYF.

The chain links TRBV9 to TRBJ2-1; TRBD2 agrees at 9 bases. The ends lost 5 bases at V and 9 bases at J; junction bases unmatched: 12. The CDR3 loop spans 15 amino acids. Germline loops: CDR1 SGDLS, CDR2 YYNGEE. For the CDR3, the DNA is TGTGCCAGCAGACCAGGGACTAGCCTTCGGGCTGAGCAGTTCTTC. Residues: CASRPGTSLRAEQFF. The variable domain in full, with the rest retrieved from reference TRBV9 and TRBJ2-1, is DSGVTQTPKHLITATGQRVTLRCSPRSGDLSVYWYQQSLDQGLQFLIQYYNGEERAKGNILERFSAQQFPDLHSELNLSSLELGDSALYFCASRPGTSLRAEQFFGPGTRLTVL.